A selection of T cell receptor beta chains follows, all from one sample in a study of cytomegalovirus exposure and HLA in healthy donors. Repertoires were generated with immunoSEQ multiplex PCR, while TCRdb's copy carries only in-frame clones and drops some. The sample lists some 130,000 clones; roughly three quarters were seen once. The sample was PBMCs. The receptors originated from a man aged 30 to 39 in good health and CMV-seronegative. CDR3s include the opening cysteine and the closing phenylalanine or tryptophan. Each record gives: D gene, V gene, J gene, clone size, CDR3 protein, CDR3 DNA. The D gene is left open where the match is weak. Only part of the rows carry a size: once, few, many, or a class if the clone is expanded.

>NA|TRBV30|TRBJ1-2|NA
CAWSVRGLRANYGYTF
TGTGCCTGGAGTGTACGGGGTCTGCGAGCTAACTATGGCTACACCTTC
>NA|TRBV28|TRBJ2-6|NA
CASTTGGANVLTF
TGTGCCAGCACCACCGGTGGGGCCAACGTCCTGACTTTC
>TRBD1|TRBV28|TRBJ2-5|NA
CASSPGTGYVETQYF
TGTGCCAGCAGCCCTGGGACAGGGTATGTGGAGACCCAGTACTTC
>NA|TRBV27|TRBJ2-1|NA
CASFGEAASYNEQFF
TGTGCCAGCTTCGGCGAGGCGGCCTCCTACAATGAGCAGTTCTTC
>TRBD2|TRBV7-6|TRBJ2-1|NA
CASSLGLAAWQFF
TGTGCCAGCAGCTTAGGACTAGCTGCATGGCAGTTCTTC
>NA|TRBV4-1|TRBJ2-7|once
CASSPHGVQYEQYF
TGCGCCAGCAGCCCGCACGGAGTCCAGTACGAGCAGTACTTC
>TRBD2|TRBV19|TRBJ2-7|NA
CASSLSGRDYEQYF
TGTGCCAGTAGTCTCTCTGGGAGGGATTACGAGCAGTACTTC
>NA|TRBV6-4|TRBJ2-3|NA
CASSDSAGSYTDTQYF
TGTGCCAGCAGTGACTCGGCGGGGTCCTACACAGATACGCAGTATTTT
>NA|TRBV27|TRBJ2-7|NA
CASSLSSSVTYEQYF
TGTGCCAGCAGTTTATCAAGTAGCGTTACCTACGAGCAGTACTTC
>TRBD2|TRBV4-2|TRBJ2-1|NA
CASSQEGVAGNNEQFF
TGTGCCAGCAGCCAAGAAGGAGTAGCGGGGAACAATGAGCAGTTCTTC
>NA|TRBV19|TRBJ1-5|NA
CASSIDKTGTNQPQHF
TGTGCCAGTAGTATAGACAAAACAGGGACCAATCAGCCCCAGCATTTT
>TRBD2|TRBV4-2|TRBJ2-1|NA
CASSQLAGVNNEQFF
TGTGCCAGCAGCCAACTGGCGGGAGTAAACAATGAGCAGTTCTTC
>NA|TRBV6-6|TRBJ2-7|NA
CASSYVAVYEQYF
TGTGCCAGCAGTTACGTGGCAGTCTACGAGCAGTACTTC
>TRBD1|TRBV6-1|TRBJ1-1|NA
CASSEERQGAFF
TGTGCCAGCAGTGAAGAGAGACAGGGGGCTTTCTTT
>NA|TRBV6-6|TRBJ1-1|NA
CASSYPEQGNTEAFF
TGTGCCAGCAGTTACCCTGAACAGGGGAACACTGAAGCTTTCTTT
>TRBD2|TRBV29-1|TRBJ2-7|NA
CSVEVWREGSYEQYF
TGCAGCGTTGAAGTGTGGCGGGAGGGCTCCTACGAGCAGTACTTC
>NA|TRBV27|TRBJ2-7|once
CASRQGYEQYF
TGTGCCAGCAGACAGGGCTACGAGCAGTACTTC
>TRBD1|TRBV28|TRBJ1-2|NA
CASSWDRGGLRYTF
TGTGCCAGCAGTTGGGACAGGGGCGGGCTTCGCTACACCTTC
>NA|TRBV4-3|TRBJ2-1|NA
CASSPWGHLNGEQFF
TGCGCCAGCAGCCCGTGGGGACACCTTAACGGGGAGCAGTTCTTC
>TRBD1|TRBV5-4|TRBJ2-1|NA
CASSLAGQGDEQFF
TGTGCCAGCAGCTTGGCGGGACAGGGTGATGAGCAGTTCTTC
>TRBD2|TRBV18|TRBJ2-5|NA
CASSPKFLAGGPGYSETQYF
TGTGCCAGCTCACCGAAGTTCCTAGCGGGAGGGCCGGGATATAGCGAGACCCAGTACTTC
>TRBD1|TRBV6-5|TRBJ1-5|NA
CASRGTGDQPQHF
TGTGCCAGCAGGGGGACAGGGGATCAGCCCCAGCATTTT
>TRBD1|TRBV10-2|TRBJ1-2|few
CASSVGQGAVSGYTF
TGCGCCAGCAGTGTCGGACAGGGGGCAGTAAGTGGCTACACCTTC
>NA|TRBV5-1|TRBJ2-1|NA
CASSHGTLHNEQFF
TGCGCCAGCAGCCACGGGACACTCCACAATGAGCAGTTCTTC
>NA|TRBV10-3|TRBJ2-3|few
CATWRRVLDTDTQYF
TGTGCCACCTGGCGCCGGGTCCTTGACACAGATACGCAGTATTTT
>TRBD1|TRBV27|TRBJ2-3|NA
CASTTGGADTQYF
TGTGCCAGCACAACAGGGGGCGCAGATACGCAGTATTTT
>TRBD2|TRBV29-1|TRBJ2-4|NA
CSAGRGASNIQYF
TGCAGTGCTGGGAGGGGAGCCAGCAACATTCAGTACTTC
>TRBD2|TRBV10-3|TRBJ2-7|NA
CAISGGGTSGAYEQYF
TGTGCCATCAGTGGGGGGGGCACTAGCGGAGCCTACGAGCAGTACTTC
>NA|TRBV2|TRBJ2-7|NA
CASSRGLFYEQYF
TGTGCCAGCAGTCGGGGACTTTTCTACGAGCAGTACTTC
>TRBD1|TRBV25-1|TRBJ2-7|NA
CASSDARTGKQYF
TGTGCCAGCAGTGACGCCCGGACAGGGAAGCAGTACTTC
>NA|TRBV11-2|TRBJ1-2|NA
CASSPQGSYGYTF
TGTGCCAGCAGCCCCCAGGGATCCTATGGCTACACCTTC
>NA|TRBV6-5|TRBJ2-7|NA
CATRRGVGYEQYF
TGTGCCACTCGGCGGGGTGTAGGATACGAGCAGTACTTC
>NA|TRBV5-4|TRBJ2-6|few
CASSSRTAGANVLTF
TGTGCCAGCAGCTCTAGGACAGCTGGGGCCAACGTCCTGACTTTC
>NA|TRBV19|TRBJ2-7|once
CASSMEGAPYEQYF
TGTGCCAGTAGTATGGAGGGGGCACCCTACGAGCAGTACTTC